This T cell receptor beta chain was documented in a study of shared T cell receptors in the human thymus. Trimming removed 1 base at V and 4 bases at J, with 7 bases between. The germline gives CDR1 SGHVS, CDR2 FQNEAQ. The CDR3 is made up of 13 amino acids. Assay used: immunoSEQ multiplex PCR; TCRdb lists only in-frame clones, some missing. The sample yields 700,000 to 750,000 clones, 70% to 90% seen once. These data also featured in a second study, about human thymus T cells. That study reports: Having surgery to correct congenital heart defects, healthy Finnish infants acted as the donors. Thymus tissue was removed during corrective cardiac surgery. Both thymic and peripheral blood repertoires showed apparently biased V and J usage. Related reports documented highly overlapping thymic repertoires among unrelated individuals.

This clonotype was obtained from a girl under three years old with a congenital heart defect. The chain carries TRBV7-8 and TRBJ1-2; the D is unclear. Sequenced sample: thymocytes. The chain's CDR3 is CASSLVPVYGYTF. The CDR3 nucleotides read TGTGCCAGCAGCTTAGTCCCGGTCTATGGCTACACCTTC.